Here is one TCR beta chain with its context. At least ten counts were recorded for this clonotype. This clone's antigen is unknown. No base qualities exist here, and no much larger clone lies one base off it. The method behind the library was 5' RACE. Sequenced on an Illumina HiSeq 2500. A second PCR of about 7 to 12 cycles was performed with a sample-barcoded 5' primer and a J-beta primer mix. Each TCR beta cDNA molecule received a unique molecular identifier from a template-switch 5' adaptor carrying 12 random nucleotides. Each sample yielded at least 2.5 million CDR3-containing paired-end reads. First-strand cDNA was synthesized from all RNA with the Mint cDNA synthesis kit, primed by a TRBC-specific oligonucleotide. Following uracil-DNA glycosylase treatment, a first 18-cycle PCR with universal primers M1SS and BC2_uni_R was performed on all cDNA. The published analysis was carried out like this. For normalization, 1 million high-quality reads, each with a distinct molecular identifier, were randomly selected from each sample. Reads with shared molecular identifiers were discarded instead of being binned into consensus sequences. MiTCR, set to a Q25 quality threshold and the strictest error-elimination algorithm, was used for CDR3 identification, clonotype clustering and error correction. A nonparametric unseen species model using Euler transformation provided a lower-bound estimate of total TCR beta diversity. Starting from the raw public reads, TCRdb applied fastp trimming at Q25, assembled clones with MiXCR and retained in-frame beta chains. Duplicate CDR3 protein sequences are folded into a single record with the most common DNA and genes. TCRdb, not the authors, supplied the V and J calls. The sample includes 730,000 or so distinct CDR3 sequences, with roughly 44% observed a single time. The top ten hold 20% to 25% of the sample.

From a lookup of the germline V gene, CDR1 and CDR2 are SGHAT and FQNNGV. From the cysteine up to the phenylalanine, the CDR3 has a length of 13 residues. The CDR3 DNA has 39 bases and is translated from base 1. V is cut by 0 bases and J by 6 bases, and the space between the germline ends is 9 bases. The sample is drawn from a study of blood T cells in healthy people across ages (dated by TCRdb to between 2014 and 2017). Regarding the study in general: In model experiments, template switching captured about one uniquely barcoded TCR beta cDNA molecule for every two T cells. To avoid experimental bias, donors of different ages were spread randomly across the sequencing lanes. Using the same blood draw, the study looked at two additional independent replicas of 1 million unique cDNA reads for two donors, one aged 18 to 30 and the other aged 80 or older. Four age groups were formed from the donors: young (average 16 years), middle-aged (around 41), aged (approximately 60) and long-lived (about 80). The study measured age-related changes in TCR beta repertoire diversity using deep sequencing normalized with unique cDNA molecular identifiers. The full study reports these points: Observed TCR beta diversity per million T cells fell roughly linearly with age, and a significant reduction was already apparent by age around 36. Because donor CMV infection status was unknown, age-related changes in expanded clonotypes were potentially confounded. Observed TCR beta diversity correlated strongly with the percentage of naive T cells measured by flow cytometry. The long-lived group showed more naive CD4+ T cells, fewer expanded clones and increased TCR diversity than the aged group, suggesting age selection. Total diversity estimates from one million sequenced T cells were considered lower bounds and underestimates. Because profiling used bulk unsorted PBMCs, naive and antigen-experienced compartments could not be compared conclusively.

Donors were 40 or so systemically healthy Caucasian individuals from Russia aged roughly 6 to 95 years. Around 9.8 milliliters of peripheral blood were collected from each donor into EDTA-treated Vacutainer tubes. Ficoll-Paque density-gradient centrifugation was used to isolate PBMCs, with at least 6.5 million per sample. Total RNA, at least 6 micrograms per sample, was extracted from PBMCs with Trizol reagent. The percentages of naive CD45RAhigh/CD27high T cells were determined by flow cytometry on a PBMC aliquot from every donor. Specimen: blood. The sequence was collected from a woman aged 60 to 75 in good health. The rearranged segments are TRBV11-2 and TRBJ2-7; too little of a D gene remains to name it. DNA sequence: TGTGCCAGCAGCTTAGAAAATTCGGGCGAGCAGTACTTC. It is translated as CASSLENSGEQYF.